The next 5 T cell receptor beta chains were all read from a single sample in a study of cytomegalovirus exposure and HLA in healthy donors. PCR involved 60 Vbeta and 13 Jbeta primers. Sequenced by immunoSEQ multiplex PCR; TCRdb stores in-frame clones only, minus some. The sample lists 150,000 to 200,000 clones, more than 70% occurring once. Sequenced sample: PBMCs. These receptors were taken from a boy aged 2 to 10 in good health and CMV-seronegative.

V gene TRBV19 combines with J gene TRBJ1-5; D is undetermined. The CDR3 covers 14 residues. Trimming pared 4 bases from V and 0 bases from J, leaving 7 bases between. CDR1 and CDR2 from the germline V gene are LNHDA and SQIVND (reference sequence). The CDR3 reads CASSSGLSNQPQHF. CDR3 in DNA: TGTGCCAGTAGTAGCGGACTTAGCAATCAGCCCCAGCATTTT.

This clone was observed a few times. CDR3 in DNA: TGTGCCAGCACCTCGACAAACCTCCAAGAGACCCAGTACTTC. This encodes CASTSTNLQETQYF. The chain recombines TRBV5-6 with TRBJ2-5; D is undetermined. In germline, CDR1 is SGHDT, CDR2 YYEEEE. Trimming took off 6 bases at V and 1 base at J, with 13 bases between the two ends. The CDR3 is 14 amino acids.

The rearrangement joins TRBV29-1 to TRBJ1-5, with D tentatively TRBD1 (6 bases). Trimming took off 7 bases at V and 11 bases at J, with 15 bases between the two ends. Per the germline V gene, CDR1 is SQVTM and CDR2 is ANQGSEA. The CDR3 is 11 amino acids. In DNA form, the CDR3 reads TGCAGCGGGATGGACAGCCATTCCCAGCATTTT. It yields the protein CSGMDSHSQHF.

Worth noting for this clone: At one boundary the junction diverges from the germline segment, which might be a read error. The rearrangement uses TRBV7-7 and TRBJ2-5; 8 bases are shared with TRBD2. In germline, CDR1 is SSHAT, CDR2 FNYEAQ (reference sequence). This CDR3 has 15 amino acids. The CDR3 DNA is TGTGCTAGCAGCTTAGCGGGACACAGCCAAGAGACCCAGTACTTC. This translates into CASSLAGHSQETQYF.

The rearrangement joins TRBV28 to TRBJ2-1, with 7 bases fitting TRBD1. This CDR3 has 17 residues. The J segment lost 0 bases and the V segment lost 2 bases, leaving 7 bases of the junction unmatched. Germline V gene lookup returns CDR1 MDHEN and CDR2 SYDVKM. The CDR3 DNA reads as TGTGCCAGCAGTTTACACCAGGGGGATCCCTCCTACAATGAGCAGTTCTTC. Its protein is CASSLHQGDPSYNEQFF.